This T cell receptor (beta chain) was identified in a study of cytomegalovirus exposure and HLA in healthy donors. The study's findings and limits: By HLA locus, TCR association rates varied in a later analysis, with DRB1 showing the most and HLA-C the fewest.

The PCR ran on 60 Vbeta and 13 Jbeta primers. TCRdb keeps only in-frame clones here, not all; method: immunoSEQ multiplex PCR. The data contain under 200,000 clones, about 88% of them seen just once; the ten biggest clones take up around 0.31%. Of note for this clone: Its target is not known. The sample carries other DNA sequences with the same CDR3.

The ends lost 5 bases at V and 1 base at J; junction bases unmatched: 5. The CDR3 extends over 14 amino acids. CDR1 is LNHDA and CDR2 is SQIVND in the germline V gene (reference sequence). This clonotype was obtained from a woman in her 30s in good health and CMV-seronegative. Sequenced material: PBMCs. The V call is TRBV19, the J call TRBJ2-7; 7 nucleotides agree with TRBD2. Here the CDR3 reads CASSPTGGSYEQYF. CDR3 sequence (DNA): TGTGCCAGTAGTCCCACGGGGGGTTCCTACGAGCAGTACTTC.